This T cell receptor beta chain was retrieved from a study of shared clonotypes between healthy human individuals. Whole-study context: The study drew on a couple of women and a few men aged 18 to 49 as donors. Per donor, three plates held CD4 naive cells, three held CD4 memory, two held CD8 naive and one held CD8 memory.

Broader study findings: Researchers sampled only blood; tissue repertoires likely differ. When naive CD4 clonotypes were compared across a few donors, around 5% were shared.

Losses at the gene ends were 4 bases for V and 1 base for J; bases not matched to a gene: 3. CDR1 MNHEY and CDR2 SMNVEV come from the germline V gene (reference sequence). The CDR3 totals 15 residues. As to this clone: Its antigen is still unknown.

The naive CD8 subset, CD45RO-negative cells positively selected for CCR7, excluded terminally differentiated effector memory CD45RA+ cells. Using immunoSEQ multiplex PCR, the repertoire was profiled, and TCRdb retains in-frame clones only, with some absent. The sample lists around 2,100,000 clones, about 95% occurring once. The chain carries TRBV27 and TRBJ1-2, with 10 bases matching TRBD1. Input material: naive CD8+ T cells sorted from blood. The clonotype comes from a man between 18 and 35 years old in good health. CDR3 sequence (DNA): TGTGCCAGCAGTTCCGGGACAGGGGATAACTATGGCTACACCTTC. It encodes CASSSGTGDNYGYTF.